The clone carrying this T cell receptor beta chain was counted between two and nine times. The antigen remains unidentified. The data were taken from a study of blood T cells in healthy people across ages. V shed 0 bases and J shed 0 bases, with 12 bases lying between them. The CDR3 runs 16 residues. Germline V gives CDR1 DFQATT, CDR2 SNEGSKA (reference sequence). Alongside a J-beta primer mix, a sample-barcoded 5' primer served in a second PCR lasting roughly 6 to 11 cycles. TCRdb used MiXCR to reprocess the 5' RACE reads, holding one entry per CDR3 protein. Of 710,000 or so distinct CDR3 sequences in the sample, about 30% are singletons; the top ten hold less than 20%. Findings of the study overall: It was not possible, with unsorted PBMCs, to conclusively compare naive and antigen-experienced cells.

This TCR was sampled from a woman aged 80 or over in good health. Sequenced sample: blood. The chain has TRBV20-1 and TRBJ1-3; D not resolved. CDR3 residues: CSARDLMGSSGNTIYF. CDR3 DNA: TGCAGTGCTAGAGATCTGATGGGCAGCTCTGGAAACACCATATATTTT.